Below, 21 T cell receptor beta chains from the same sample are listed, as sequenced in a study of cytomegalovirus exposure and HLA in healthy donors. In the PCR, 60 Vbeta and 13 Jbeta primers were used. Profiling relied on immunoSEQ multiplex PCR, and the TCRdb table lists in-frame clones only, not all of them. The data show 250,000 or so clones, 80% to 85% seen once. The sequenced material came from PBMCs. Receptors originate from an older woman in good health and CMV-seropositive.

Of note for this clone: At one boundary the junction diverges from the germline segment, which might be a read error. The J gene is TRBJ1-3, the V gene TRBV7-9; D is unresolved. This CDR3 is built from 16 residues. CDR1 is SEHNR and CDR2 is FQNEAQ in the germline V gene (reference sequence). The CDR3 DNA reads as TGTTCCAGCAGTCAGGCGAAGTTAATCTCTGGAAACACCATATATTTT. This sequence encodes CSSSQAKLISGNTIYF.

V usage is TRBV18 and J usage is TRBJ1-3, with D perhaps matching TRBD1 (5 bases). The CDR3 has 16 amino acids. CDR1 is KGHSH, CDR2 LQKENI, per germline. The V and J ends lost 3 bases and 3 bases respectively, with 15 bases between them. The CDR3 coding sequence is TGTGCCAGCTCACCCCCCGTACAGGTCTTTGGAAACACCATATATTTT. Translation: CASSPPVQVFGNTIYF. Based on the CDR3 plus reference TRBV18 and TRBJ1-3, the full variable domain is NAGVMQNPRHLVRRRGQEARLRCSPMKGHSHVYWYRQLPEEGLKFMVYLQKENIIDESGMPKERFSAEFPKEGPSILRIQQVVRGDSAAYFCASSPPVQVFGNTIYFGEGSWLTVV.

This clone was counted only a few times. This chain links TRBV30 with TRBJ1-1, with D tentatively TRBD1 (5 bases). The germline gives CDR1 GTSNPN, CDR2 SVGIG (reference sequence). Trimming cost V 0 bases and J 1 base, with 6 bases left between them. This CDR3 is built from 13 residues. The CDR3: CAWSVGANTEAFF. The DNA of the CDR3 is TGTGCCTGGAGTGTTGGGGCGAACACTGAAGCTTTCTTT.

The CDR3: CASSARQGSQETQYF. The CDR3 DNA is TGTGCCAGCAGTGCCCGACAGGGTTCACAAGAGACCCAGTACTTC. The J gene is TRBJ2-5, the V gene TRBV6-5; 7 nucleotides match TRBD1. The CDR3 covers 15 residues. Germline V gene data show CDR1 as MNHEY and CDR2 as SVGAGI. The ends lost 5 bases at V and 2 bases at J; junction bases unmatched: 8.

The V and J genes are TRBV10-3 and TRBJ1-1, with D hard to call. The V gene lost 6 bases and the J gene lost 5 bases, with 13 bases spanning the gap. This CDR3 contains 13 residues. The germline V gene encodes CDR1 ENHRY and CDR2 SYGVKD. CDR3 region: CAIREGRETEAFF. The CDR3 bases are TGTGCCATCAGGGAAGGGAGGGAGACTGAAGCTTTCTTT.

V usage is TRBV5-6 and J usage is TRBJ1-5; 10 nucleotides match TRBD1. This CDR3 has 16 residues. In germline, CDR1 is SGHDT, CDR2 YYEEEE. V trimming: 2 bases; J trimming: 5 bases; junction bases outside the gene matches: 7. As DNA, the CDR3 is TGTGCCAGCAGCTTTCTGGGACAGGGGATGGATCAGCCCCAGCATTTT. This codes for CASSFLGQGMDQPQHF.

The V and J genes are TRBV5-1 and TRBJ2-1, with 13 nucleotides matching TRBD2. Trimming took 3 bases from V and 0 from J; bases not matched to a gene: 6. This CDR3 has 18 residues. Germline V lookup: CDR1 SGHRS, CDR2 YFSETQ. Here the CDR3 reads CASSSGTSGIGSYNEQFF. The CDR3 coding sequence is TGCGCCAGCAGCTCCGGGACTAGCGGGATCGGCTCCTACAATGAGCAGTTCTTC.

This clone was seen a handful of times. The genes are TRBV6-1 and TRBJ2-3; 11 bases map to TRBD2. V was pared by 3 bases and J by 4 bases, with 6 bases of the junction left unmatched. Germline V gene data show CDR1 as MNHNS and CDR2 as SASEGT. This CDR3 comprises 16 residues. CDR3 loop: CASSDRGTSGPDTQYF. The CDR3 region has the DNA TGTGCCAGCAGTGATAGAGGGACTAGCGGACCAGATACGCAGTATTTT.

The count of this clone is one. The gene calls are TRBV27 and TRBJ2-3; TRBD1 might be the D (5 bases). Trimming stripped 2 bases from V and 5 bases from J, with 8 bases between. This CDR3 has 13 amino acids. Germline CDR1 reads MNHEY; CDR2 reads SMNVEV (reference sequence). As DNA, the CDR3 is TGTGCCAGCAGTTTACTTCAGGGAGATACGCAGTATTTT. Amino acid sequence: CASSLLQGDTQYF.

The chain carries TRBV5-6 and TRBJ1-5; possible D gene TRBD1, 5 bases. The CDR3 extends over 16 amino acids. Deletions cut 1 base from V and 1 base from J, with 12 bases between. Germline CDR1 reads SGHDT; CDR2 reads YYEEEE. The CDR3 DNA follows: TGTGCCAGCAGCTTGTCAGGGTGGGGAAGCAATCAGCCCCAGCATTTT. Encoded protein: CASSLSGWGSNQPQHF.

The V call is TRBV7-2, the J call TRBJ1-4, with 8 nucleotides matching TRBD1. Germline V lookup: CDR1 SGHTA, CDR2 FQGNSA. With 5 bases clipped from V and 3 bases from J, the junction kept 11 bases outside the gene matches. This CDR3 comprises 17 residues. CDR3 sequence reads: CASSPDRYRGSNEKLFF. DNA for the CDR3: TGTGCCAGCAGCCCGGACCGGTACAGGGGGTCTAATGAAAAACTGTTTTTT. Drawing the rest from reference TRBV7-2 and TRBJ1-4, the complete variable domain is GAGVSQSPSNKVTEKGKDVELRCDPISGHTALYWYRQSLGQGLEFLIYFQGNSAPDKSGLPSDRFSAERTGGSVSTLTIQRTQQEDSAVYLCASSPDRYRGSNEKLFFGSGTQLSVL.

This clone was counted between two and nine times. This rearrangement joins TRBV7-3 to TRBJ2-3; 7 bases agree with TRBD2. CDR1 is SGHTA, CDR2 FQGTGA, per germline. This CDR3 has 12 residues. After removal of 4 bases from V and 6 bases from J, the junction contained 1 base not matched to a gene. The CDR3 DNA reads TGTGCCAGCAGCTCTAGCGGTGATACGCAGTATTTT. This codes for CASSSSGDTQYF.

The rearrangement joins TRBV2 to TRBJ1-2; unclear D gene. CDR1 SNHLY and CDR2 FYNNEI come from the germline V gene. CDR3 length: 12 amino acids. V dropped 10 bases and J dropped 6 bases, with 15 bases sitting between them. The CDR3 coding sequence is TGTGCCACCCTCACGGGATGGGATGGCTACACCTTC. Encoded protein: CATLTGWDGYTF.

This clone has a single count. The CDR3 sequence: CSVGTGGAGNTEAFF. For the CDR3, the DNA is TGCAGCGTAGGGACAGGGGGCGCGGGGAACACTGAAGCTTTCTTT. This rearrangement joins TRBV29-1 to TRBJ1-1; 12 bases line up with TRBD1. With 6 bases clipped from V and 1 base from J, the junction kept 6 bases outside the gene matches. Germline CDR1 reads SQVTM; CDR2 reads ANQGSEA. CDR3 length: 15 amino acids.

This clone was detected only a few times. The chain joins TRBV18 to TRBJ2-7, with a weak D call TRBD2 (7 bases). Trimming removed 6 bases at V and 5 bases at J, with 26 bases between. The length of the CDR3 is 17 residues. Germline assignment: CDR1 KGHSH and CDR2 LQKENI. The CDR3 protein is CASSPSRGGSGRNEQYF. CDR3 coding DNA: TGTGCCAGCTCCCCCTCGAGGGGGGGGAGTGGTAGAAACGAGCAGTACTTC. The whole variable domain, filled in from reference TRBV18 and TRBJ2-7, reads NAGVMQNPRHLVRRRGQEARLRCSPMKGHSHVYWYRQLPEEGLKFMVYLQKENIIDESGMPKERFSAEFPKEGPSILRIQQVVRGDSAAYFCASSPSRGGSGRNEQYFGPGTRLTVT.

This clone was recorded only once. The genes are TRBV7-9 and TRBJ2-7; 9 bases are a match to TRBD1. The V segment lost 1 base and the J segment 5 bases; nucleotides outside the gene matches: 6. CDR1 SEHNR and CDR2 FQNEAQ come from the germline V gene (reference sequence). The CDR3 length is 15 residues. In nucleotides, the CDR3 is TGTGCCAGCAGCTTAGGCCGGGACAGGGCAAACGAGCAGTACTTC. This translates into CASSLGRDRANEQYF.

The rearrangement links TRBV5-1 to TRBJ2-3; 10 bases agree with TRBD2. J was trimmed by 2 bases and V by 0 bases; bases with no gene match: 3. This CDR3 has 16 amino acids. The germline gives CDR1 SGHRS, CDR2 YFSETQ. Here the CDR3 DNA reads TGCGCCAGCAGCTTGGCTGGACTAGCGGACACAGATACGCAGTATTTT. It specifies CASSLAGLADTDTQYF.

This chain connects TRBV28 to TRBJ1-2; TRBD1 agrees at 9 bases. CDR3 length: 14 residues. Trimming took 4 bases from V and 10 from J; bases not matched to a gene: 10. In germline, CDR1 is MDHEN, CDR2 SYDVKM. CDR3 sequence: CASSSPGQGFDYTF. The CDR3 DNA follows: TGTGCCAGCAGTTCCCCGGGACAGGGATTCGACTACACCTTC.

J is TRBJ2-7 and V is TRBV19; TRBD1 matches 11 bases. Germline CDR1 reads LNHDA; CDR2 reads SQIVND (reference sequence). V was pared by 6 bases and J by 7 bases, with 2 bases of the junction left unmatched. This CDR3 comprises 12 residues. The CDR3 reads CASRGTGGEQYF. CDR3 nucleotide sequence: TGTGCCAGTAGGGGGACAGGGGGAGAGCAGTACTTC.

The CDR3 reads CASSRRTGSRGNTIYF. DNA of the CDR3: TGTGCCAGCAGCCGCAGGACAGGTTCTAGGGGAAACACCATATATTTT. The chain has TRBV13 and TRBJ1-3; TRBD1 aligns across 7 bases. CDR1 is PRHDT and CDR2 is FYEKMQ in the germline V gene (reference sequence). V was clipped by 5 bases and J by 4 bases; unmatched bases: 11. The CDR3 runs to 16 residues.

The V gene is TRBV9, the J gene TRBJ1-3; maybe TRBD1 (6 bases). CDR1 and CDR2 from the germline V gene are SGDLS and YYNGEE. V shed 0 bases and J shed 3 bases, with 10 bases lying between them. The CDR3 totals 15 residues. This CDR3 reads CASSVGVQGGNTIYF. Here the CDR3 DNA reads TGTGCCAGCAGCGTAGGGGTACAGGGTGGAAACACCATATATTTT.